A selection of T cell receptor beta chains follows, all from one sample in a study of blood T cells in healthy people across ages. MiXCR, applied by TCRdb to the 5' RACE reads, yields one record per CDR3 protein. Here the sample spans some 900,000 distinct CDR3 sequences, under 50% being singletons. The specimen was blood. Receptor source: a man under 40 in good health. Both conserved end residues are part of each CDR3. D genes are given only for firm matches. Clone size, where shown, is once, few, many, or a class for clones that have expanded.

size	V	J	D	length	DNA	CDR3
once	TRBV10-3	TRBJ2-7	-	15	TGTGCCATCAGTGAGTCTGTAGGAGCCTCCTACGAGCAGTACTTC	CAISESVGASYEQYF
-	TRBV10-3	TRBJ2-7	-	14	TGTGCCATCAGTGGGGGTCAGAGCTCCTACGAGCAGTACTTC	CAISGGQSSYEQYF
few	TRBV20-1	TRBJ2-3	TRBD2	15	TGCAGTGCTTCCCCTGGCGGGGGGCGGACAGATACGCAGTATTTT	CSASPGGGRTDTQYF
-	TRBV10-3	TRBJ1-2	-	17	TGTGCCATCAGTGAGTCTCCAGTTAGGGATCCTCGTCCCGGCTACACCTTC	CAISESPVRDPRPGYTF
few	TRBV6-2/TRBV6-3	TRBJ1-1	-	14	TGTGCCAGCAGGTCTGGGGGCCCGGGGACTGAAGCTTTCTTT	CASRSGGPGTEAFF
-	TRBV10-2	TRBJ1-2	-	13	TGCGCCAGCAGGGACCTCAACGACTATGGCTACACCTTC	CASRDLNDYGYTF
-	TRBV20-1	TRBJ2-7	-	15	TGCAGTGCTAGAGGACCGGAAAAGAGCTCCTACGAGCAGTACTTC	CSARGPEKSSYEQYF
few	TRBV6-6	TRBJ1-4	-	14	TGTGCCAGCAGTAAAGGACAGCTCAATGAAAAACTGTTTTTT	CASSKGQLNEKLFF
-	TRBV7-9	TRBJ1-1	-	13	TGTGCCAGCAGTACTAAGGGGGATACTGAAGCTTTCTTT	CASSTKGDTEAFF
once	TRBV7-2	TRBJ2-1	TRBD1	14	TGTGCCAGCAGCCCAGCGGGACAGGGAGGTGAGCAGTTCTTC	CASSPAGQGGEQFF
few	TRBV4-2	TRBJ1-4	-	16	TGTGCCAGCAGCCAAGATCCAGCAGCTACTAATGAAAAACTGTTTTTT	CASSQDPAATNEKLFF
few	TRBV20-1	TRBJ2-1	-	14	TGCAGTGCTAGCACCGGGACCCCTCACAATGAGCAGTTCTTC	CSASTGTPHNEQFF